Shown below are 15 T cell receptor beta chains from a single sample sequenced in a study of control samples from healthy donors and cancer patients (dated by TCRdb to 2018 to 2021). The method behind the library was the immunoSEQ multiplex PCR assay. TCRdb re-hosts the immuneACCESS table, in-frame sequences only. Its copies lack some clones; in the studies checked, an unresolved V gene accounts for under half of them, and the cause for the rest is not known. The sample table lists around 110,000 clones, more than 70% of them with a count of one. The ten top clones hold under 2.5% of the sample. The sample was blood. These receptors were collected from a woman between 65 and 79 years old in good health.

J is TRBJ2-4 and V is TRBV6-5; weak D call: TRBD1 (5 bases). Trimming pared 7 bases from V and 3 bases from J, leaving 16 bases between. The CDR3 sequence is 15 residues long. Germline loops: CDR1 MNHEY, CDR2 SVGAGI. The CDR3 loop reads CASNGRGKGKNIQYF. The CDR3 coding sequence is TGTGCCAGCAATGGTAGGGGAAAGGGCAAAAACATTCAGTACTTC.

The V and J genes are TRBV6-2 or TRBV6-3 and TRBJ1-5, with D perhaps TRBD1 (6 bases). The V gene lost 0 bases and the J gene lost 6 bases, with 24 bases spanning the gap. The CDR3 totals 19 residues. Germline V gives CDR1 MNHEY, CDR2 SVGEGT. The CDR3 region is CASSYSTIGKGGRGQPQHF. The CDR3, as DNA: TGTGCCAGCAGTTACTCGACGATTGGGAAGGGGGGACGGGGTCAGCCCCAGCATTTT.

This chain joins TRBV4-2 and TRBJ1-2; D uncertain. The V end lost 0 bases, the J end lost 4 bases, and 15 bases lay between the germline ends. CDR3 size: 16 residues. Germline CDR1 reads LGHNA; CDR2 reads YNFKEQ. The CDR3 here is CASSQDRLGPSYGYTF. The CDR3 DNA sequence: TGTGCCAGCAGCCAAGATCGGCTCGGCCCTAGCTATGGCTACACCTTC.

The CDR3 sequence is CASSLFGGGYGYTF. The CDR3 nucleotides read TGTGCCAGCAGCTTATTCGGGGGTGGCTATGGCTACACCTTC. This sequence joins TRBV13 and TRBJ1-2; possible D gene TRBD1, 5 bases. V lost 2 bases and J lost 4, with 11 bases in between. This CDR3 spans 14 amino acids. Germline loops: CDR1 PRHDT, CDR2 FYEKMQ (reference sequence).

This chain joins TRBV12-5 and TRBJ2-3; the D call may be TRBD1 or TRBD2 (5 bases each). V was shortened by 1 base and J by 3 bases, with 17 bases between the two germline ends. This CDR3 spans 17 amino acids. Germline CDR1 and CDR2: LGHNT and FRNRAP. The CDR3 DNA reads TGTGCTAGTGGTTTGGGTCTGGTCCCCGAGGGGACAGATACGCAGTATTTT. Residues: CASGLGLVPEGTDTQYF.

The chain couples TRBV7-3 to TRBJ1-1; D might be TRBD1 (5 bases). From germline, CDR1 is SGHTA and CDR2 FQGTGA. The V and J ends lost 4 bases and 0 bases respectively, with 9 bases between them. This CDR3 is 14 amino acids long. Here the CDR3 DNA reads TGTGCCAGCAGCTCGCAGGGACTGAACACTGAAGCTTTCTTT. Translation gives CASSSQGLNTEAFF.

This clone has only a few counts. The rearrangement uses TRBV19 and TRBJ1-1; TRBD1 might be the D (5 bases). Germline-derived CDR1 and CDR2 are LNHDA and SQIVND (reference sequence). This CDR3 spans 14 amino acids. Trimming removed 7 bases at V and 4 bases at J, with 16 bases between. CDR3 sequence reads: CASILQGSGTEAFF. The CDR3 DNA reads TGTGCCAGTATCCTTCAGGGAAGTGGCACTGAAGCTTTCTTT.

This clone showed up many times. The chain carries TRBV6-1 and TRBJ2-1, with D maybe TRBD1 (5 bases). The CDR3 consists of 12 residues. The germline V gene encodes CDR1 MNHNS and CDR2 SASEGT. Trimming stripped 1 base from V and 14 bases from J, with 12 bases between. The CDR3 loop is CASSEVGDSKFF. Here the CDR3 DNA reads TGTGCCAGCAGTGAAGTTGGAGACAGTAAGTTCTTC.

This chain links TRBV4-2 with TRBJ1-1; TRBD1 agrees at 9 bases. Germline CDR1 and CDR2: LGHNA and YNFKEQ. After removal of 0 bases from V and 11 bases from J, the junction contained 10 bases not matched to a gene. This CDR3 has 15 amino acids. The DNA of the CDR3 is TGTGCCAGCAGCCAAGACCCGACAGGGGGGCTGTCCGCTTTCTTT. Translation: CASSQDPTGGLSAFF.

The chain recombines TRBV7-2 with TRBJ2-1, with D perhaps matching TRBD1 (5 bases). Trimming removed 1 base from V and 9 bases from J, with 13 bases in between. The CDR3 is made up of 14 amino acids. Germline CDR1 SGHTA, CDR2 FQGNSA. The CDR3 DNA reads TGTGCCAGCAGCTTAGAGGGGCTAAGCGTTGAGCAGTTCTTC. Amino acids: CASSLEGLSVEQFF.

This chain links TRBV2 with TRBJ1-6, with D possibly matching TRBD1 (5 bases). Germline V gene sequence: CDR1 SNHLY, CDR2 FYNNEI. The CDR3 sequence is 13 residues long. V lost 5 bases, J lost 8 bases, and 10 bases lay in between. The CDR3 protein is CASSRGMDSPLHF. CDR3 DNA: TGTGCCAGCAGTCGGGGCATGGATTCACCCCTCCACTTT.

Concerning this clone itself: A read error may account for a junction end that differs from germline. The CDR3 DNA reads TGTGCCAGCAGCATAGGACAGGGGGCCGATGGCTACACCTTC. This gives the protein CASSIGQGADGYTF. The chain couples TRBV13 to TRBJ1-2; TRBD1 aligns across 11 bases. Germline CDR1 and CDR2: PRHDT and FYEKMQ (reference sequence). The CDR3 has 14 amino acids.

V is TRBV27 and J is TRBJ1-4; the match to TRBD1 covers 9 bases. CDR1 and CDR2 (germline): MNHEY, SMNVEV (reference sequence). The CDR3 extends over 15 amino acids. The J segment lost 10 bases and the V segment lost 8 bases, leaving 14 bases of the junction unmatched. For the CDR3, the DNA is TGTGCCAGCTGCCCTGGGGGACAGGGTATTAGAAAACTGTTTTTT. Translated: CASCPGGQGIRKLFF.

The V and J genes are TRBV18 and TRBJ2-2; D is ambiguous. The germline V and J ends were trimmed by 0 bases and 0 bases, with 11 bases remaining between them. The CDR3 totals 17 residues. Germline V gene lookup returns CDR1 KGHSH and CDR2 LQKENI. The CDR3 sequence: CASSPPGRIANTGELFF. The CDR3 DNA reads TGTGCCAGCTCACCACCTGGCAGGATAGCGAACACCGGGGAGCTGTTTTTT.

The chain carries TRBV27 and TRBJ1-3, with D perhaps matching TRBD1 (5 bases). Germline lookup yields CDR1 MNHEY and CDR2 SMNVEV (reference sequence). CDR3 length equals 16 residues. V lost 5 bases to trimming and J lost 0 bases, with 14 bases between them. CDR3: CASSVGTGLSGNTIYF. The CDR3 bases are TGTGCCAGCAGTGTTGGCACAGGTCTCTCTGGAAACACCATATATTTT.